This T cell receptor (beta chain) was observed in a study of blood T cell repertoires in COVID-19. Study-level background: Spain, Italy and the United States supplied samples that represented acute and convalescent COVID-19. The cDNA or gDNA used as material had been derived from T cells, B-cell-depleted T cells, or PBMCs.

As handled by the study authors: Scientists estimated how many nucleated cells there were by amplifying reference gene primers. TCRdb keeps only in-frame clones here, not all; method: immunoSEQ multiplex PCR. The V and J calls and clone size are taken from that table; D and trimming were inferred from the DNA. The sample has 200,000 to 300,000 clones, around 86% seen once; the top ten hold around 12%. The sequence came from a woman aged 55-69 years with active or convalescent COVID-19. The sequencing sample was made of peripheral blood.

Here the CDR3 reads CASSFTGKRDEKLFF. Written as DNA, the CDR3 is TGCGCCAGCAGCTTTACAGGGAAGAGGGATGAAAAACTGTTTTTT. The chain has TRBV5-1 and TRBJ1-4, with D possibly being TRBD1 (6 bases). From germline, CDR1 is SGHRS and CDR2 YFSETQ. The CDR3 is 15 residues long. The ends were cut back, 2 bases at V and 6 bases at J, with 14 bases in the middle.